Listed below are T cell receptor beta chains from one sample, sequenced in a study of T-cell reconstitution after alpha-beta-depleted transplantation in children. TCRdb redid the calling of the PCR reads with MiXCR, one entry per CDR3 protein. The table has about 16,000 distinct CDR3 sequences, around 7.7% seen once. The sequences come from PBMCs, mostly from graft donor cells, collected 60 days after TCRalphabeta/CD19-depleted stem cell transplant. The receptors were gathered from a boy under two years old who had a stem cell transplant for Wiskott-Aldrich syndrome, so the T cells may come from the graft donor. Both conserved end residues are part of each CDR3. D genes are given only for firm matches. Not every row has a clone size; where given, it reads once, few, many or a size class.

many	TRBV12-3/TRBV12-4	TRBJ2-5	-	CASSPRETQYF	TGTGCCAGCAGCCCGAGAGAGACCCAGTACTTC
many	TRBV11-1	TRBJ2-1	TRBD2	CASSLRGTRGRGYNEQFF	TGTGCCAGCAGCTTACGGGGGACCCGCGGGAGAGGCTACAATGAGCAGTTCTTC
many	TRBV7-2	TRBJ2-3	TRBD2	CASSLGLADRTDTQYF	TGTGCCAGCAGCTTAGGTCTAGCGGACCGCACAGATACGCAGTATTTT
many	TRBV5-1	TRBJ2-4	-	CASSLDRAKNIQYF	TGCGCCAGCAGCTTGGACAGGGCCAAAAACATTCAGTACTTC
many	TRBV28	TRBJ1-1	TRBD1	CASSPHRGLGTEAFF	TGTGCCAGCAGTCCGCACAGGGGGCTAGGCACTGAAGCTTTCTTT
many	TRBV29-1	TRBJ2-7	-	CSVGVAIEGEQYF	TGCAGCGTTGGGGTAGCGATCGAGGGCGAGCAGTACTTC
medium-sized	TRBV20-1	TRBJ1-5	-	CSAERDSVQPQHF	TGCAGTGCCGAAAGAGATTCTGTACAGCCCCAGCATTTT
many	TRBV6-5	TRBJ1-4	TRBD1	CASRGTGDPLTNEKLFF	TGTGCCAGCAGGGGAACAGGGGACCCTTTAACTAATGAAAAACTGTTTTTT
-	TRBV6-1	TRBJ2-2	-	CASSRQQESGELFF	TGTGCCAGCAGTCGCCAGCAGGAGTCCGGGGAGCTGTTTTTT
large	TRBV7-9	TRBJ1-2	-	CASSLNDIYGYTF	TGTGCCAGCAGCTTAAACGACATCTATGGCTACACCTTC
-	TRBV6-5	TRBJ2-2	-	CASSRRGSLTGELFF	TGTGCCAGCAGTCGCCGAGGAAGTCTCACCGGGGAGCTGTTTTTT
many	TRBV18	TRBJ2-1	TRBD2	CASSLRTGLAGLYNEQFF	TGTGCCAGCTCACTCAGAACAGGACTAGCGGGATTGTACAATGAGCAGTTCTTC
few	TRBV11-2	TRBJ2-3	-	CASSPGTVATQYF	TGTGCCAGCAGCCCGGGGACGGTAGCAACGCAGTATTTT
few	TRBV19	TRBJ2-7	-	CASSIEGQGSSYEQYF	TGTGCCAGTAGTATAGAAGGGCAGGGTTCGTCCTACGAGCAGTACTTC
-	TRBV5-1	TRBJ2-5	TRBD2	CASRPSGGPQYF	TGCGCCAGCAGACCTAGCGGGGGCCCCCAGTACTTC
few	TRBV2	TRBJ2-6	-	CASRTDFSGANVLTF	TGTGCCAGCAGAACTGATTTCTCTGGGGCCAACGTCCTGACTTTC
-	TRBV19	TRBJ2-1	TRBD2	CASSTPGTNNEQFF	TGTGCCAGTAGTACACCCGGGACTAACAATGAGCAGTTCTTC
few	TRBV10-3	TRBJ2-1	-	CAISVRVYNEQFF	TGTGCCATCAGTGTAAGGGTCTACAATGAGCAGTTCTTC
few	TRBV10-3	TRBJ2-1	TRBD2	CAIPNRLAGGPMKF	TGTGCCATCCCGAACAGGCTAGCGGGAGGGCCGATGAAGTTC
few	TRBV20-1	TRBJ1-6	-	CSAHREKGNSPLHF	TGCAGTGCTCACAGGGAGAAGGGTAATTCACCCCTCCACTTT
few	TRBV20-1	TRBJ2-2	-	CSARQRQNTGELFF	TGCAGTGCTAGACAGAGACAGAACACCGGGGAGCTGTTTTTT
-	TRBV3-1	TRBJ2-1	-	CAICFPRPSVADTYNEQFF	TGTGCCATCTGTTTCCCCCGTCCCTCGGTAGCAGACACCTACAATGAGCAGTTCTTC
few	TRBV4-2	TRBJ2-3	-	CASSQLNQQSRTDTQYF	TGTGCCAGCAGCCAACTTAACCAACAGTCTCGCACAGATACGCAGTATTTT
-	TRBV5-1	TRBJ2-1	TRBD2	CASSLMREGPNEQFF	TGCGCCAGCAGCTTGATGAGGGAGGGCCCCAATGAGCAGTTCTTC
many	TRBV20-1	TRBJ2-7	TRBD2	CSARGTSGSEQYF	TGCAGTGCTAGAGGGACTAGCGGGAGCGAGCAGTACTTC
many	TRBV19	TRBJ1-3	-	CASNSHDWGTGEDTIYF	TGTGCCAGTAACAGTCATGATTGGGGGACGGGTGAGGACACCATATATTTT
few	TRBV5-1	TRBJ1-5	-	CASSLEGGNQPQHF	TGCGCCAGCAGCTTGGAGGGGGGAAATCAGCCCCAGCATTTT
many	TRBV5-5	TRBJ2-7	TRBD1	CASSLRGTGGGYEQYF	TGTGCCAGCAGCTTGCGAGGGACAGGGGGCGGCTACGAGCAGTACTTC
many	TRBV4-2	TRBJ2-6	TRBD2	CASSYPGLAGAGANVLTF	TGTGCCAGCAGCTACCCGGGACTAGCGGGAGCAGGGGCCAACGTCCTGACTTTC
many	TRBV12-3/TRBV12-4	TRBJ2-1	-	CASRLATWFNEQFF	TGTGCCAGCAGACTAGCCACCTGGTTTAATGAGCAGTTCTTC
many	TRBV15	TRBJ2-1	-	CATSRDEDEQFF	TGTGCCACCAGCAGAGACGAAGATGAGCAGTTCTTC
many	TRBV20-1	TRBJ2-7	-	CSAQAYEQYF	TGCAGTGCCCAAGCCTACGAGCAGTACTTC
many	TRBV28	TRBJ2-7	TRBD2	CASRLSGGSYEQYF	TGTGCCAGCAGACTTAGCGGGGGATCCTACGAGCAGTACTTC
many	TRBV25-1	TRBJ2-5	TRBD2	CASRPPGLAGGDAETQYF	TGTGCCAGCAGGCCTCCGGGACTAGCGGGAGGGGATGCGGAGACCCAGTACTTC
many	TRBV7-9	TRBJ1-1	-	CASSPGVWYRTEAFF	TGTGCCAGCAGCCCCGGAGTATGGTATCGCACTGAAGCTTTCTTT
-	TRBV12-3/TRBV12-4	TRBJ2-1	TRBD2	CASSLGLAGIYNEQFF	TGTGCCAGCAGCCTCGGACTAGCGGGGATCTACAATGAGCAGTTCTTC
many	TRBV7-3	TRBJ2-1	TRBD2	CASSPRGGAGDNEQFF	TGTGCCAGCAGCCCCCGGGGTGGAGCGGGGGACAATGAGCAGTTCTTC
many	TRBV12-3/TRBV12-4	TRBJ2-3	-	CASSYEGGTDTQYF	TGTGCCAGCAGTTACGAAGGGGGCACAGATACGCAGTATTTT
-	TRBV11-3	TRBJ2-1	TRBD2	CASSPNSGLYNEQFF	TGTGCCAGCAGCCCGAATAGCGGGCTCTACAATGAGCAGTTCTTC
many	TRBV20-1	TRBJ2-7	-	CSASARDSGPYGQYF	TGCAGTGCTAGCGCTCGAGATAGCGGACCCTACGGTCAGTACTTC
many	TRBV5-1	TRBJ2-5	TRBD2	CASSSGLPNQETQYF	TGCGCCAGCAGCTCGGGACTACCCAACCAAGAGACCCAGTACTTC
many	TRBV18	TRBJ2-1	-	CASSPLAHYNEQFF	TGTGCCAGCTCACCATTGGCGCACTACAATGAGCAGTTCTTC
-	TRBV23-1	TRBJ2-5	TRBD2	CASSQPTCGGENQETQYF	TGCGCCAGCAGTCAACCTACTTGCGGGGGGGAAAATCAAGAGACCCAGTACTTC
many	TRBV11-2	TRBJ2-1	TRBD2	CASSLDPTSGSYYNEQFF	TGTGCCAGCAGCTTAGACCCGACTAGCGGGAGTTACTACAATGAGCAGTTCTTC
few	TRBV18	TRBJ1-2	-	CASSDRYYGYTF	TGTGCCAGCTCGGACCGCTACTATGGCTACACCTTC